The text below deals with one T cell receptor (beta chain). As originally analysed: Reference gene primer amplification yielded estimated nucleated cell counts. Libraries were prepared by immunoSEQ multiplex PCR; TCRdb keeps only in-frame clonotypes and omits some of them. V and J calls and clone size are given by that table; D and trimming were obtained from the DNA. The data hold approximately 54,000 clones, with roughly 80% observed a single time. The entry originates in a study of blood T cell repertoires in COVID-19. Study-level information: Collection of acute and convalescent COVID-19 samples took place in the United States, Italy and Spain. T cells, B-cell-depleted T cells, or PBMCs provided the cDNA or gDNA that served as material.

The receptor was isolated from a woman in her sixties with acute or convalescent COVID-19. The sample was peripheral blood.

This chain's CDR3 is CASSFYRGNQPQHF. CDR3 DNA sequence: TGTGCCAGCAGTTTTTACAGGGGCAATCAGCCCCAGCATTTT. The chain joins TRBV27 to TRBJ1-5, with D maybe TRBD1 (6 bases). V lost 3 bases, J lost 2 bases, and 8 bases lay in between. The CDR3 is 14 amino acids. Germline loops: CDR1 MNHEY, CDR2 SMNVEV (reference sequence).